The TCR beta chain under discussion was sequenced for a study of Graves' ophthalmopathy and Graves' hyperthyroidism. A diagnosis was made from clinical symptoms together with serum thyroxine, TRAb, thyroid ultrasound and orbital computed tomography. TCR beta CDR3 regions were amplified from RNA transcripts. The authors performed first-round RT-PCR with HTBI primers and then a second-round multiplex PCR. TCRdb independently ran MiXCR on the multiplex PCR reads; one entry per CDR3 protein. The sample has around 670,000 distinct CDR3 sequences; roughly two fifths are singletons. This CDR3 region has 13 residues. Trimming stripped 6 bases from V and 11 bases from J, with 19 bases between. Germline values: CDR1 SQVTM, CDR2 ANQGSEA.

This TCR derives from an adult man with Graves' ophthalmopathy. The rearrangement joins TRBV29-1 to TRBJ1-4; the D gene is possibly TRBD1 (5 bases). Sequences were obtained from peripheral blood. The CDR3 is CSVTSGGKEKLFF. The CDR3 region has the DNA TGCAGCGTCACTAGCGGGGGAAAAGAGAAACTGTTTTTT.